Only a few counts were recorded for the clone carrying this T cell receptor beta chain. Its target is not known. The data originate from a study of beta chain features in type 1 diabetes. Study-wide results and limits: Cells carrying high TCR expression could end up over-represented when cDNA is sequenced. Healthy donors had naive, central memory and Treg TCRB repertoires that appeared less similar than those seen among patients.

Reverse transcription of all isolated RNA meant that expressed TCRB transcripts were sequenced. Several million reads on average were seen across naive, central memory and regulatory T cell samples. Clones were sequenced by immunoSEQ multiplex PCR, and TCRdb holds only the in-frame ones, with some missing. The top ten hold 0.035% to 0.05% of the sample, which has 330,000 or so clones, around a fifth seen once. This clonotype was obtained from a woman younger than 30 in good health. What was sequenced was naive CD4+ T cells from blood.

The CDR3 protein is CASSLVGGISYNEQFF. The CDR3, as DNA: TGTGCCAGCAGCTTAGTGGGGGGGATCTCCTACAATGAGCAGTTCTTC. The genes are TRBV7-2 and TRBJ2-1; the match to TRBD2 covers 7 bases. Germline loops: CDR1 SGHTA, CDR2 FQGNSA. The ends lost 1 base at V and 0 bases at J; junction bases unmatched: 3. The CDR3 has 16 amino acids.